The entry below gives a single TCR beta chain sequence along with its context. Its antigen remains unidentified. The sample holds no much larger clone one base away, and base qualities are not on file. The data were taken from a study of beta chain features in type 1 diabetes (dated 2018 in TCRdb). General notes on the study: Patients and healthy donors did not differ in mean age, gender distribution, total cell number or subset yield. A total of roughly 100 million sorted cells were examined across all samples, and RNA yield correlated strongly with the number of cells per subset. In the study, recently diagnosed type 1 diabetes patients and matched healthy donors were compared on the TCRB repertoires of their sorted circulating CD4+ T cell subsets. Whereas all 28 donors provided naive and central memory subsets, regulatory and stem cell-like memory subsets were isolated from just 8 patients and about 8 healthy donors.

The High Capacity cDNA Reverse Transcription Kit was used to reverse transcribe all of the isolated RNA, meaning that expressed TCRB transcripts were what got sequenced. Deep immunoSEQ sequencing was applied to naive, central memory and regulatory T cell samples, giving an average of about 3.7 million total reads per sample. After sorted cells were lysed in RLT buffer, RNA was extracted with DNase-treated RNeasy Micro or Mini kits, with the choice depending on cell number. Each cell subset was processed separately to prevent cross-contamination, with patient and healthy donor samples processed together. The immunoSEQ multiplex PCR was used to amplify TCRB sequences from cDNA, yielding 87-bp fragments that span the CDR3 region. Sequencing of the amplicons was done on the Illumina HiSeq platform. Regarding the original processing steps: Synthetic template baselines were used to correct PCR bias computationally, reads within Hamming distance 2 were collapsed together, and singletons that could not be merged were discarded. Reads were aligned to IMGT to assign V, D and J genes, CDR3 length, and insertions or deletions at six rearrangement sites. Within each subset, clonotype counts were normalized to the number of sorted cells before true diversity and Gini coefficients were calculated with the tcR R package. Repertoire sharing was quantified using the overlap coefficient calculated on TCRB nucleotide sequences. Out-of-frame TCRB sequences from naive cells were analyzed as a proxy for the pre-selection repertoire. Imported from immuneACCESS, the table was reduced by TCRdb to in-frame sequences with V and J called. These copies leave out some clones; in studies compared against another copy, an unresolved V gene accounts for under half, and the cause of the remainder is not known. V and J calls and clone size are given by that table; D and trimming were obtained from the DNA. For this sample the table gives about 330,000 clones, of which 8% to 13% were detected only once. Roughly 0.016% of the sample comes from the top ten.

V and J lose 2 bases and 5 bases, and a span of 19 bases separates them. The germline V gene supplies CDR1 SGHAT and CDR2 FQNNGV. Measured from the cysteine to the phenylalanine, the CDR3 is 17 residues long. The kept DNA is CDR3 alone, 51 bases in frame from the first base. The research as a whole found: Because cDNA was sequenced instead of genomic DNA, activated cells with high expression could be over-represented, although the groups did not differ in activation or CD3 levels. A moderate but significant shortening of TCRB CDR3 length was observed in type 1 diabetes patients in all four CD4+ subsets. Shorter templates might have been favored by PCR, but patient and control samples were amplified and corrected together, so both groups would have been affected equally by any skew. Naive, central memory and regulatory TCRB repertoires appeared to be more alike among patients than among healthy donors. At VDJ recombination sites, patients with type 1 diabetes made fewer insertions and deleted more nucleotides, a pattern implying thymic rearrangement abnormalities. Because small numbers of individuals were included in the HLA sub-analyses, any influence of HLA type on TCRB rearrangement was left unresolved.

A single peripheral blood draw of around 0.11 L on average was collected from each donor into heparinised tubes. A BD FACSAria II was used to sort naive, central memory, regulatory and stem cell-like memory CD4+ T cells with a panel that included CD45RO, CCR7, CD25, CD127, CD95 and CD27. Every sorted population had a purity above 95%. PBMCs were isolated immediately by Lymphoprep density gradient centrifugation and stained directly without culture. So that batch effects would be minimized, each experiment stained and sorted samples in pairs, pairing one healthy donor with one patient. The sample taken for sequencing was naive CD4+ T cells from blood. In light of the paper, this sample's cell subset or site label describes: true naive CD4+ T cells. The sequence derives from a woman in her 30s in good health. The chain joins TRBV11-2 to TRBJ2-1; possibly the D gene is TRBD2, per 5 matching bases. At the DNA level, the sequence is TGTGCCAGCAGCTTAAGGCTAAGCGGCGGGCCTAACAATGAGCAGTTCTTC. This encodes CASSLRLSGGPNNEQFF.